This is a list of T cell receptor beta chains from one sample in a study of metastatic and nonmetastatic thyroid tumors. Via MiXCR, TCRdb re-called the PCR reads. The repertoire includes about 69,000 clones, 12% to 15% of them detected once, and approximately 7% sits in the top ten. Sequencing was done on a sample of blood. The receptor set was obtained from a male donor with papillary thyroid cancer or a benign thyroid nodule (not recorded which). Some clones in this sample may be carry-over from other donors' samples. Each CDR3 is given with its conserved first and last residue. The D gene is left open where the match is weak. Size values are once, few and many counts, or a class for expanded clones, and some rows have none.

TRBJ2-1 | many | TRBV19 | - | TGTGCCAGACCCATCTGGGGGGACTCCTACAATGAGCAGTTCTTC | CARPIWGDSYNEQFF
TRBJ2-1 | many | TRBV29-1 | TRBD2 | TGCAGCGTTGAAGATGTCCCTAGCGGGAGTGGGGGTGAGCAGTTCTTC | CSVEDVPSGSGGEQFF
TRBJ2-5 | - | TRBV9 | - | TGTGCCAGCAGCGTAAGGGACTTCCAAGAGACCCAGTACTTC | CASSVRDFQETQYF
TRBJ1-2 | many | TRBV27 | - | TGTGCCAGCAGTTTGCAGGGGAGCTATGGCTACACCTTC | CASSLQGSYGYTF
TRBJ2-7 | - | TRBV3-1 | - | TGTGCCAGCACCGGGAGTCGCGCCACCCCTAATAGTCAGTACTTC | CASTGSRATPNSQYF
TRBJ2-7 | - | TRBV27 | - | TGTGCCAGCAGTCCGACAACCTCCTACGAGCAGTACTTC | CASSPTTSYEQYF
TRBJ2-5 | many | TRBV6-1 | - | TGTGCCAGCAAGGGTCTTACGGAGGAGACCCAGTACTTC | CASKGLTEETQYF
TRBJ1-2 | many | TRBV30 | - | TGTGCCTGGAGTGTACTTGTGGGCGCTGGCTACACCTTC | CAWSVLVGAGYTF
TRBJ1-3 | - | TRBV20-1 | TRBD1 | TGCAGTGATAGAGAGATACCGGGACAGTCCTCTGGAAACACCATATATTTT | CSDREIPGQSSGNTIYF
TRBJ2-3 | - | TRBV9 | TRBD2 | TGTGCCAGCAGCGTAGCTCCGGGACTAATCGGCACGGATACGCAGTATTTT | CASSVAPGLIGTDTQYF
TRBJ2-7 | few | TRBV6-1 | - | TGTGCCAGCAGTGAAAGGTCTGACTCCTACGAGCAGTACTTC | CASSERSDSYEQYF
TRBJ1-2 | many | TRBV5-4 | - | TGTGCCAGCAGCGAATTTCGAGAGAACTATGGCTACACCTTC | CASSEFRENYGYTF
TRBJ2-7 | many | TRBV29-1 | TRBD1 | TGCAGCGTTGAAGATCTAGGTGACAGGGGGTACGAGCAGTACTTC | CSVEDLGDRGYEQYF
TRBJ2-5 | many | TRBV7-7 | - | TGTGCTAGCAGCTTCGGGGGCTCAGAGACCCAGTACTTC | CASSFGGSETQYF
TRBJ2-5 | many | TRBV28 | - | TGTGCCAGCAGTCATTACAAGGAGACCCAGTACTTC | CASSHYKETQYF
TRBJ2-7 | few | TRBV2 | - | TGTGCCAGCACGACAGTGTTCGAGCAGTACTTC | CASTTVFEQYF
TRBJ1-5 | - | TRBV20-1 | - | TGCAGTGCCCGTATTTTGGGCAGGAGGAATCAGCCCCAGCATTTT | CSARILGRRNQPQHF
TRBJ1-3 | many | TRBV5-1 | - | TGCGCCAGCAGCCTCCAAGGGCCGAGCTCTGGAAACACCATATATTTT | CASSLQGPSSGNTIYF
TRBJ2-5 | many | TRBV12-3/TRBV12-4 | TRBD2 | TGTGCCAGCAATCCGGGACTAGCGGGAGAGACCCAGTACTTC | CASNPGLAGETQYF
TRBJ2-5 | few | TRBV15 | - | - | CATSRDWASGNEKFF
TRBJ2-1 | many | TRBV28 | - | TGTGCCAGCACCGGACACGGCTACAATGAGCAGTTCTTC | CASTGHGYNEQFF
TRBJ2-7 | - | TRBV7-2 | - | TGTGCCAGCAGCTTAACCAGGGACGACCACGAGCAGTACTTC | CASSLTRDDHEQYF
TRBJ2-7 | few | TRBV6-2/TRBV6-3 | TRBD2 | TGTGCCAGCAGTTACGCTGTAGCGGGAGGGCCCCCCTACGAACAGTACTTC | CASSYAVAGGPPYEQYF
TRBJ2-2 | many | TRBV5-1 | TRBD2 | TGCGCCAGCAGCCTGGACCTAGCGGGAGGGCAGCGCACCGGGGAGCTGTTTTTT | CASSLDLAGGQRTGELFF
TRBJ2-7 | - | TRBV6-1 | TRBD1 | TGTGCCAGCAAAGGGACAGGGCATAAGGGCGAGCAGTACTTC | CASKGTGHKGEQYF
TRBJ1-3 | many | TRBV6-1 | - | TGTGCCAGCCGATCCGCCGACACTGGAAACACCATATATTTT | CASRSADTGNTIYF
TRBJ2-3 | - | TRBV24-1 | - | TGTGCCACCGGGACCTCCTTAATGGATACGCAGTATTTT | CATGTSLMDTQYF
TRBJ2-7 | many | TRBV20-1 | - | TGCAGTGCTAGAGAGCAGTCCTACGAGCAGTACTTC | CSAREQSYEQYF
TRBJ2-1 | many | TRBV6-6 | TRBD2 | TGTGCCAGCAGTTATTACGACTGGGCGGGAGGGCCTGGTGAGCAGTTCTTC | CASSYYDWAGGPGEQFF
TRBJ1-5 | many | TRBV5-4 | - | TGTGCCAGCAGCTTAAGGGCTGGGAATCAGCCCCAGCATTTT | CASSLRAGNQPQHF
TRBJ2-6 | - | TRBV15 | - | TGTGCCACCAGCAGAGCCGGGGATGGGGCCAACGTCCTGACTTTC | CATSRAGDGANVLTF
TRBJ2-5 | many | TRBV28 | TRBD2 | TGTGCCAGCAGTCGACTAGCGGGAGAAGAGACCCAGTACTTC | CASSRLAGEETQYF
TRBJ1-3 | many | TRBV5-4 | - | TGTGCCAGCAGCGCCCCGGGGGGCACCATATATTTT | CASSAPGGTIYF
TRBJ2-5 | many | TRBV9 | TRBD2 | TGTGCCAGCAGCGGTTATGGGGACTATCAAGAGACCCAGTACTTC | CASSGYGDYQETQYF
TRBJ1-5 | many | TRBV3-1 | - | TGTGCCAGCAGCAGGGACCCTAATCAGCCCCAGCATTTT | CASSRDPNQPQHF
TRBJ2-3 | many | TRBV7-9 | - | TGTGCCAGCATTCCTTGGGGGGGCTGGGGAGATACGCAGTATTTT | CASIPWGGWGDTQYF
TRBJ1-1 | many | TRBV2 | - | TGTGCCAGCAGTGGGTCGAGGGATTCCACTGAAGCTTTCTTT | CASSGSRDSTEAFF
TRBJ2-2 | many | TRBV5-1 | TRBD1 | TGCGCCAGCAGCTTGGGGACAGGGAACACCGGGGAGCTGTTTTTT | CASSLGTGNTGELFF
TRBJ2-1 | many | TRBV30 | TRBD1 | TGTGCCTGGAGTGTAGGGACAGGGTATGAGCAGTTCTTC | CAWSVGTGYEQFF
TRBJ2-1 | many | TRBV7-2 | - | TGTGCCAGCAGCTTAGCGGAGTACAATGAGCAGTTCTTC | CASSLAEYNEQFF
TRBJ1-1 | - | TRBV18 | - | TGTGCCAGCTTGGCAGATTATGGCCTTGAGGATGCTTTCTTT | CASLADYGLEDAFF
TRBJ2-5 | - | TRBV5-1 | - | TGCGCCAACAGCCGTGACGGCTCGTACCAAGATACCCAGTACTTC | CANSRDGSYQDTQYF
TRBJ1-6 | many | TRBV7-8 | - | TGTGCCAGCAGCTTAGAGGGGGGCAGGAATAATTCACCCCTCCACTTT | CASSLEGGRNNSPLHF
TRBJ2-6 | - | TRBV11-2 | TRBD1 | TGTGCCAGCAGCTTGGGACAGGGTGTCTCTGGGTCCAACGTCCTGACTTTC | CASSLGQGVSGSNVLTF
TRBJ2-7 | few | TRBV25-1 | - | TGTGCAACTCGAGCCGACAGATCCCCCTACGAGCAGTACTTC | CATRADRSPYEQYF
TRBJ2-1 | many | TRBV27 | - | TGTGCCAGCAGTCCCGTTGGGGCCGAGCAGTTCTTC | CASSPVGAEQFF
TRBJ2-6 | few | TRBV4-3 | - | TGCGCCAGCAGCCTGAGGAGGGGTGGCTCTGGGGCCAACGTCCTGACTTTC | CASSLRRGGSGANVLTF
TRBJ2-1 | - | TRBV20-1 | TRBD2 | TGCAGTACCCTTTTAGGGTCTAGCGGTGGTGAGCAGTTCTTC | CSTLLGSSGGEQFF
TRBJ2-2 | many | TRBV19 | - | TGTGCCAGTAGTCCCACTAGATCAAACACCGGGGAGCTGTTTTTT | CASSPTRSNTGELFF
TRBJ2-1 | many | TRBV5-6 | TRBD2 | TGTGCCAGCTTAGGCGGGAGGGCCGTTGAGCAGTTCTTC | CASLGGRAVEQFF
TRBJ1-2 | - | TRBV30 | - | TGTGCCTGGATAGGTGAAGGCTCCCCGTATGGCTACACCTTC | CAWIGEGSPYGYTF
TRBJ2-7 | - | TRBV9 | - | TGTGCCAGCAGCGTAGGACCCTTGGTCATCGAGCAGTACTTC | CASSVGPLVIEQYF
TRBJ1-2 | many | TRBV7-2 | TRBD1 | TGTGCCAGCAGCTTACACAGGGGCTCCAGCTATGGCTACACCTTC | CASSLHRGSSYGYTF
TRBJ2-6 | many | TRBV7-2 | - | TGTGCCAGCAGCTTAGACTCTGGGGCCAACGTCCTGACTTTC | CASSLDSGANVLTF
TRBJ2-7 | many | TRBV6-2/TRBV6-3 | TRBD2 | TGTGCCAGCAGTTACGGTGCGGGAGGGTACGAGCAGTACTTC | CASSYGAGGYEQYF
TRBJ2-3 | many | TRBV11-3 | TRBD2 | TGTGCCAGCAGCCCCCGGACTAGCGGGATAAGCACAGATACGCAGTATTTT | CASSPRTSGISTDTQYF
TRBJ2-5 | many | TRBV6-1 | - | TGTGCCAGCGAAGGGGGAGGAGAGACCCAGTACTTC | CASEGGGETQYF
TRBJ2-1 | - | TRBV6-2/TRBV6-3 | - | TGTGCCAGCAGCTTCCGGTGTACAGATATTTACAATGAGCAGTTCTTC | CASSFRCTDIYNEQFF